Following are 16 T cell receptor beta chains from one sample sequenced in a study of T-cell memory formation after mild COVID-19. Each CDR3 protein is one row after TCRdb ran MiXCR on the 5' RACE reads. This table holds over 150,000 distinct CDR3 sequences, about a fifth found once. The specimen sequenced was PBMCs or a T cell subset sorted from them (not recorded which). The receptors stem from an adult woman who had mild COVID-19 (a few samples of this study predate the infection). Cell type and time point are not known.

In this sample, this clonotype turned up a few times. The chain joins TRBV6-5 to TRBJ2-5; 9 nucleotides agree with TRBD1. J gave up 3 bases and V 4 bases, and 6 bases lay outside the gene matches. The CDR3 extends over 15 amino acids. The germline gives CDR1 MNHEY, CDR2 SVGAGI. The CDR3: CASSFSGTGKETQYF. The CDR3 nucleotides are TGTGCCAGCAGTTTTTCCGGGACAGGGAAAGAGACCCAGTACTTC.

This clonotype has only a few counts. CDR3 sequence: CSVEVRTDTQYF. The CDR3 DNA reads as TGCAGCGTTGAGGTACGCACAGATACGCAGTATTTT. The chain uses TRBV29-1 and TRBJ2-3, with no clear D. This CDR3 is built from 12 residues. V dropped 3 bases and J dropped 1 base, with 5 bases sitting between them. Germline V gene sequence: CDR1 SQVTM, CDR2 ANQGSEA.

The chain uses TRBV4-1 and TRBJ1-1; D unresolved. V was pared by 1 base and J by 6 bases, with 15 bases between. This CDR3 contains 15 residues. CDR1 and CDR2 (germline): MGHRA, YSYEKL. CDR3 coding DNA: TGCGCCAGCAGCCAAGTTTCGGTGGGAGCGGCTGAAGCTTTCTTT. Translation gives CASSQVSVGAAEAFF.

This clonotype occurred once. The rearrangement uses TRBV12-3 or TRBV12-4 and TRBJ2-1; 10 nucleotides agree with TRBD2. With 4 bases clipped from V and 10 bases from J, the junction kept 7 bases outside the gene matches. The CDR3 totals 14 residues. The CDR3 spells CASSSGTSVQEQFF. CDR3 bases: TGTGCCAGCAGTTCCGGGACTAGCGTCCAGGAGCAGTTCTTC.

A few counts support this clonotype. CDR3 residues: CASSPGEGPRYEQYF. The CDR3, as DNA: TGTGCCAGCAGCCCCGGGGAGGGGCCTAGGTACGAGCAGTACTTC. V is TRBV7-9 and J is TRBJ2-7; the match to TRBD2 covers 7 bases. Germline V gives CDR1 SEHNR, CDR2 FQNEAQ (reference sequence). The CDR3 runs to 15 residues. Germline trimming cut 5 bases from V and 4 bases from J; bases unmatched to any gene: 11.

This clonotype was observed a handful of times. The CDR3 protein is CASSPAGGEEKLFF. The CDR3 coding sequence is TGTGCCAGCAGCCCCGCGGGGGGGGAGGAAAAACTGTTTTTT. The chain carries TRBV11-2 and TRBJ1-4; D is perhaps TRBD1 (5 bases). CDR1 and CDR2 (germline): SGHAT, FQNNGV. Trimming removed 5 bases from V and 8 bases from J, with 15 bases in between. CDR3 size: 14 residues.

This chain joins TRBV6-1 and TRBJ2-1, with 7 nucleotides matching TRBD2. The germline V gene encodes CDR1 MNHNS and CDR2 SASEGT. The CDR3 is 14 amino acids. Trimming removed 10 bases from V and 5 bases from J; junction bases left unmatched: 11. CDR3 in DNA: TGTGCCACCATCAGTGATGGGGGGGACAATGAGCAGTTCTTC. Translation gives CATISDGGDNEQFF.

Only a few counts were recorded for this clonotype. The chain links TRBV24-1 to TRBJ2-2, with 10 bases aligning to TRBD2. Trimming removed 2 bases from V and 1 base from J; junction bases left unmatched: 0. The CDR3 is made up of 16 amino acids. Germline V gene lookup returns CDR1 KGHDR and CDR2 SFDVKD. The CDR3 is CATSDWTSGNTGELFF. CDR3 coding DNA: TGTGCCACCAGTGATTGGACTAGCGGGAACACCGGGGAGCTGTTTTTT.

This clonotype was found a few times. The V gene is TRBV7-9, the J gene TRBJ2-3; 10 bases fit TRBD2. The V segment lost 5 bases and the J segment 2 bases; nucleotides outside the gene matches: 7. The V gene's germline CDR1 is SEHNR and CDR2 FQNEAQ (reference sequence). The CDR3 has 16 amino acids. CDR3 nucleotide sequence: TGTGCCAGCAGCCAAGCACTAGCGGGAATCACAGATACGCAGTATTTT. Amino acid sequence: CASSQALAGITDTQYF.

The V and J genes are TRBV19 and TRBJ1-2; D is undetermined. The CDR3 has 10 residues. CDR1 is LNHDA, CDR2 SQIVND, per germline (reference sequence). V was shortened by 7 bases and J by 10 bases, with 10 bases between the two germline ends. The CDR3 DNA reads TGTGCCAGTAAAGGGCCCGACTACACCTTC. Translation gives CASKGPDYTF.

This clonotype has a handful of counts. The rearrangement uses TRBV7-9 and TRBJ2-7, with TRBD1 as a possible D gene (6 bases). This CDR3 is 15 amino acids long. Germline V gives CDR1 SEHNR, CDR2 FQNEAQ (reference sequence). The germline V and J ends were trimmed by 0 bases and 5 bases, with 14 bases remaining between them. CDR3 region: CASSLAVGQFHEQYF. The CDR3 DNA sequence: TGTGCCAGCAGCTTAGCTGTAGGACAGTTCCACGAGCAGTACTTC.

There are a few counts of this clonotype. V gene TRBV7-9 combines with J gene TRBJ2-5; D unclear. Trimming stripped 1 base from V and 5 bases from J, with 11 bases between. The CDR3 has 14 residues. From germline, CDR1 is SEHNR and CDR2 FQNEAQ (reference sequence). CDR3 in DNA: TGTGCCAGCAGCTTAGGGACGGTGTGGGAGACCCAGTACTTC. Translating it yields CASSLGTVWETQYF.

This sequence joins TRBV15 and TRBJ2-7; TRBD1 might be the D (5 bases). The CDR3 length is 13 residues. V dropped 3 bases and J dropped 3 bases, with 9 bases sitting between them. CDR1 is LNHNV and CDR2 is YYDKDF in the germline V gene (reference sequence). The CDR3 nucleotides are TGTGCCACCAGCAGCCCCAGGGACTACGAGCAGTACTTC. Translation: CATSSPRDYEQYF.

The genes are TRBV5-5 and TRBJ2-7; the match to TRBD1 covers 7 bases. CDR1 is SGHKS, CDR2 YYEKEE, per germline (reference sequence). V dropped 0 bases and J dropped 6; count of bases not matched to a gene: 6. This CDR3 is 14 amino acids long. Written as DNA, the CDR3 is TGTGCCAGCAGCTTGGGTCAGGGGGTTACCGAGCAGTACTTC. The encoded protein is CASSLGQGVTEQYF.

The chain combines TRBV2 with TRBJ1-2; D is ambiguous. Per the germline V gene, CDR1 is SNHLY and CDR2 is FYNNEI. Trimming removed 9 bases at V and 3 bases at J, with 11 bases between. This CDR3 has 12 residues. The CDR3 spells CARARGDYGYTF. CDR3 DNA sequence: TGTGCCAGAGCAAGAGGCGACTATGGCTACACCTTC.

The CDR3 spells CASREQGSYEQYF. The DNA of the CDR3 is TGTGCCAGCAGGGAGCAGGGATCCTACGAGCAGTACTTC. The chain uses TRBV7-3 and TRBJ2-7; perhaps TRBD1 as D (5 bases). Germline assignment: CDR1 SGHTA and CDR2 FQGTGA. There are 13 residues in the CDR3. The V and J ends lost 6 bases and 1 base respectively, with 10 bases between them.